The 6 T cell receptor beta chains below were found in one sample sequenced in a study of breast tumors, draining lymph nodes, adjacent tissues. TCRdb processed the multiplex PCR reads anew with MiXCR; each CDR3 protein has one entry. Of 130,000 or so distinct CDR3 sequences listed, approximately 29% were seen once; the top ten hold 2% to 2.5%. The lymph nodes were axillary draining lymph nodes from breast cancer patients. Input material: axillary lymph node tissue. The receptors come from a female donor with breast cancer. Some clones in this sample may be carry-over from other donors' samples.

This clonotype has at least ten counts. The J gene is TRBJ1-3, the V gene TRBV28; TRBD1 aligns across 8 bases. CDR1 is MDHEN, CDR2 SYDVKM, per germline. This CDR3 has 14 residues. The V segment lost 6 bases and the J segment 3 bases; nucleotides outside the gene matches: 4. The CDR3 loop is CASRKTGGGNTIYF. CDR3 in DNA: TGTGCCAGCAGAAAAACAGGGGGTGGAAACACCATATATTTT.

This clonotype was found many times. V is TRBV20-1 and J is TRBJ1-2, with D possibly being TRBD1 (5 bases). The germline V gene encodes CDR1 DFQATT and CDR2 SNEGSKA (reference sequence). The CDR3 length is 13 residues. Trimming cost V 4 bases and J 0 bases, with 9 bases left between them. For the CDR3, the DNA is TGCAGTGCTAACCCAGGGCCTAACTATGGCTACACCTTC. Protein product: CSANPGPNYGYTF.

Only a few counts were recorded for this clonotype. This chain links TRBV4-3 with TRBJ1-5, with D unclear. Germline CDR1 LGHNA, CDR2 YSLEER. Trimming removed 0 bases from V and 5 bases from J, with 17 bases in between. This CDR3 contains 17 residues. The CDR3, as DNA: TGCGCCAGCAGCCAAGACCGGAGGACTAGTCTGGATCAGCCCCAGCATTTT. Its protein product is CASSQDRRTSLDQPQHF.

This clonotype was seen ten or more times. The chain recombines TRBV30 with TRBJ2-7, with 9 bases that match TRBD1. CDR3 size: 14 residues. CDR1 is GTSNPN and CDR2 is SVGIG in the germline V gene (reference sequence). V dropped 4 bases and J dropped 4; count of bases not matched to a gene: 8. The CDR3 loop reads CAWTQQGAWYEQYF. Here the CDR3 DNA reads TGTGCCTGGACGCAACAGGGGGCGTGGTACGAGCAGTACTTC.

This clonotype occurred many times. The chain couples TRBV7-9 to TRBJ1-2; no firm D call. V lost 5 bases, J lost 6 bases, and 19 bases lay in between. CDR1 and CDR2 (germline): SEHNR, FQNEAQ (reference sequence). This CDR3 contains 15 residues. In DNA, the CDR3 is TGTGCCAGCAGCCTCAACTTCCGGACGGTAGATGGCTACACCTTC. Its translation is CASSLNFRTVDGYTF.

The chain joins TRBV7-3 to TRBJ2-2; the match to TRBD2 covers 14 bases. V lost 1 base, J lost 6 bases, and 1 base stayed unmatched. This CDR3 has 16 residues. CDR1 SGHTA and CDR2 FQGTGA come from the germline V gene. CDR3 in DNA: TGTGCCAGCAGCTTAAGGGGACTAGCGGGAGCCGGGGAGCTGTTTTTT. This gives the protein CASSLRGLAGAGELFF.